This TCR beta chain was profiled in a study of chemoradiotherapy in HPV16-positive cancers (dated by TCRdb to the early 2020s). Background on the whole study: Functional T-cell assays on cells from two HPV16-positive patients defined candidate HPV-specific T-cell clones and common TCR motifs. Whether T-cell immunity against the HPV oncoproteins E6 and E7 changes during chemoradiotherapy and whether survival is affected by this immunity were examined in the study. The candidate HPV-specific TCRs and motifs were subsequently tracked in TCR repertoires obtained from roughly 90 patients with HPV-related cancers. What the authors observed across the whole study: In HPV16-positive patients, expansion of HPV-responsive T cells during chemoradiotherapy was associated with improved recurrence-free survival. The survival association was reported for HPV16-positive patients, and the functional definition of HPV-specific T cells was derived from only two HPV16-positive patients. Expansion of candidate HPV-specific clones and E7-related TCR motifs was observed in the tumor microenvironment during treatment, whereas no such expansion was observed for non-HPV-specific T cells.

About this clone: Its antigen is not yet known. Nothing much larger sits one base from this clone, and base qualities are not available.

Repertoires were sampled multiple times during chemoradiotherapy, which allowed clonal expansion in the tumor microenvironment to be followed. The library was obtained by the immunoSEQ multiplex PCR assay. Not all clones reach the TCRdb copy of this immuneACCESS table, which keeps in-frame sequences only. Checked studies attribute under half of the gap to unresolved V genes and leave the rest unexplained. The sample table lists fewer than 20,000 clones, approximately 84% of them with a count of one. The ten most abundant clones make up around 3.8% of the sample. The germline V gene encodes CDR1 SEHNR and CDR2 FQNEAQ (reference sequence). The CDR3, cysteine through phenylalanine, is 15 amino acids long. The kept DNA is CDR3 alone, 45 bases in frame from the first base. Germline trimming: 5 bases from V, 3 bases from J; junction bases outside gene matches: 6.

The sequence links TRBV7-9 to TRBJ2-7, with 11 bases aligning to TRBD1. The sequencing here drew on blood, taken from a patient who underwent chemoradiotherapy. The sequence derives from a human donor with HPV-associated anogenital cancer. CDR3 loop: CASSQPDRGLYEQYF. The DNA sequence reads TGTGCCAGCAGCCAACCGGACAGGGGGCTCTACGAGCAGTACTTC. Supplemented by the reference TRBV7-9 and TRBJ2-7 proteins around the CDR3, the complete variable domain is DTGVSQNPRHKITKRGQNVTFRCDPISEHNRLYWYRQTLGQGPEFLTYFQNEAQLEKSRLLSDRFSAERPKGSFSTLEIQRTEQGDSAMYLCASSQPDRGLYEQYFGPGTRLTVT.